This T cell receptor (beta chain) is drawn from a study of blood T cell repertoires in COVID-19. The overall study: Both acute and convalescent COVID-19 samples were obtained from the United States, Italy and Spain. The analysed material was cDNA or gDNA that came from T cells, B-cell-depleted T cells, or PBMCs.

The sample holds a few counts of this clone. Germline V gene sequence: CDR1 ENHRY, CDR2 SYGVKD. V lost 6 bases, J lost 6 bases, and 11 bases lay in between. This CDR3 has 12 residues. Repertoires were generated with immunoSEQ multiplex PCR, while TCRdb's copy carries only in-frame clones and drops some. Of around 300,000 clones listed, 86% were seen once; the top ten hold about 3%. The sequenced sample consisted of peripheral blood. This TCR was recovered from a woman aged 25 to 45 with active or convalescent COVID-19. This rearrangement joins TRBV10-3 to TRBJ1-2; D possibly corresponds to TRBD1 (6 bases). For the CDR3, the DNA is TGTGCCATCAGCGACGGACAGAATGGCTACACCTTC. This translates into CAISDGQNGYTF.